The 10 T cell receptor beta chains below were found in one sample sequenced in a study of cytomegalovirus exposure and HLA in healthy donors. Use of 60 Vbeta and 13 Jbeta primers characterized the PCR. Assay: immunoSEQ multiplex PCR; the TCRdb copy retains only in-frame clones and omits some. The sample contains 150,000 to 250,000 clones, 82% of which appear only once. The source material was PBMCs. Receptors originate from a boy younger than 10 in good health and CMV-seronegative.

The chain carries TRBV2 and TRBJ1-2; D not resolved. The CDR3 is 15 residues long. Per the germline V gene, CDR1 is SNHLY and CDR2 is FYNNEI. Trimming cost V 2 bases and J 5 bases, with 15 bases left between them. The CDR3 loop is CASSESPGISYGYTF. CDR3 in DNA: TGTGCCAGCAGTGAATCTCCCGGGATATCTTATGGCTACACCTTC.

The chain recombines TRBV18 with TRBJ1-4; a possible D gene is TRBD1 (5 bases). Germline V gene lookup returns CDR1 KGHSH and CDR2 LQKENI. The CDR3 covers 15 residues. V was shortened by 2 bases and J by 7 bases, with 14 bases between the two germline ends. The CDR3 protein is CASSPAGLSSEKLFF. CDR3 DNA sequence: TGTGCCAGCTCACCAGCAGGGTTAAGCTCTGAAAAACTGTTTTTT.

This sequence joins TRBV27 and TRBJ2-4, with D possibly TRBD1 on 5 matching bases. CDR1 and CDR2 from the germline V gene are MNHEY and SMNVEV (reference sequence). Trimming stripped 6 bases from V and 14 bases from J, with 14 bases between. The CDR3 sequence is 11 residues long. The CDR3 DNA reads TGTGCCAGCAGCGAAGGGGAAAGAAAGTACTTC. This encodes CASSEGERKYF.

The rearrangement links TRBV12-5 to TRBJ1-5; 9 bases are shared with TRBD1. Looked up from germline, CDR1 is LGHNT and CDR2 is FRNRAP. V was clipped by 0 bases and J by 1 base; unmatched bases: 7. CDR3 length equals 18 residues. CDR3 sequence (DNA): TGTGCTAGTGGTTTGGTACTGTGGGGACAGGGAAGCAATCAGCCCCAGCATTTT. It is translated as CASGLVLWGQGSNQPQHF. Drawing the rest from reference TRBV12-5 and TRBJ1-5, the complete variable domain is DARVTQTPRHKVTEMGQEVTMRCQPILGHNTVFWYRQTMMQGLELLAYFRNRAPLDDSGMPKDRFSAEMPDATLATLKIQPSEPRDSAVYFCASGLVLWGQGSNQPQHFGDGTRLSIL.

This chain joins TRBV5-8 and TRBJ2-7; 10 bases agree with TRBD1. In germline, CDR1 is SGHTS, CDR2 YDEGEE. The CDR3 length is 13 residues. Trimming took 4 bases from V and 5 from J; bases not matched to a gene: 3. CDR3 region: CASSRDRGHEQYF. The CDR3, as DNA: TGTGCCAGCAGCCGGGACAGGGGCCACGAGCAGTACTTC.

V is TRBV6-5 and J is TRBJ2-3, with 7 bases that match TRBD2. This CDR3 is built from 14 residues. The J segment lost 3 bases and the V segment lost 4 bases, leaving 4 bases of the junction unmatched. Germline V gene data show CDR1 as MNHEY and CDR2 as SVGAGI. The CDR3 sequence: CASSFGGWTDTQYF. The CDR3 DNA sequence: TGTGCCAGCAGTTTCGGGGGGTGGACAGATACGCAGTATTTT.

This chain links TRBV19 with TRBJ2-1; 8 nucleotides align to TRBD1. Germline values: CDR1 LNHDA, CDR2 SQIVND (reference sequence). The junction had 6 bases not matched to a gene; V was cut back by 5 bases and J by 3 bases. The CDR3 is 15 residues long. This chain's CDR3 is CASSSTGTGYNEQFF. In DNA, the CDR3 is TGTGCCAGTAGTTCAACCGGGACAGGCTACAATGAGCAGTTCTTC.

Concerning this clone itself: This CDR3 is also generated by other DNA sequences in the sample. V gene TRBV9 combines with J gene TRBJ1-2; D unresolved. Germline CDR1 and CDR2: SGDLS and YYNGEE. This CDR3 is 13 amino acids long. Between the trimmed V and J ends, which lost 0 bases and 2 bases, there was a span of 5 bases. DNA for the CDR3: TGTGCCAGCAGCGTAGGCAGAAACTATGGCTACACCTTC. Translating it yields CASSVGRNYGYTF.

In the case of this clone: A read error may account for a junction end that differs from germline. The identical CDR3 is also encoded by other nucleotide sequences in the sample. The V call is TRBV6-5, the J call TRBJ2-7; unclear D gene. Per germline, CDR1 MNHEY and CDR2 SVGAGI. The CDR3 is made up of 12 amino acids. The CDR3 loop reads CASAPTPYEQYF. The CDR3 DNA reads TGCGCCAGCGCCCCAACTCCCTACGAGCAGTACTTC.

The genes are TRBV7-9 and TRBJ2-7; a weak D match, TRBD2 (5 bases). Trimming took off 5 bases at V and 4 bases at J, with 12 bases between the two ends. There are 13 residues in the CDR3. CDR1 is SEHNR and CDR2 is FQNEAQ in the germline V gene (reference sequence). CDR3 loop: CASSPGYSYEQYF. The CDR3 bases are TGTGCCAGCAGCCCGGGATATTCTTACGAGCAGTACTTC. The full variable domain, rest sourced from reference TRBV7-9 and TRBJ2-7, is DTGVSQNPRHKITKRGQNVTFRCDPISEHNRLYWYRQTLGQGPEFLTYFQNEAQLEKSRLLSDRFSAERPKGSFSTLEIQRTEQGDSAMYLCASSPGYSYEQYFGPGTRLTVT.